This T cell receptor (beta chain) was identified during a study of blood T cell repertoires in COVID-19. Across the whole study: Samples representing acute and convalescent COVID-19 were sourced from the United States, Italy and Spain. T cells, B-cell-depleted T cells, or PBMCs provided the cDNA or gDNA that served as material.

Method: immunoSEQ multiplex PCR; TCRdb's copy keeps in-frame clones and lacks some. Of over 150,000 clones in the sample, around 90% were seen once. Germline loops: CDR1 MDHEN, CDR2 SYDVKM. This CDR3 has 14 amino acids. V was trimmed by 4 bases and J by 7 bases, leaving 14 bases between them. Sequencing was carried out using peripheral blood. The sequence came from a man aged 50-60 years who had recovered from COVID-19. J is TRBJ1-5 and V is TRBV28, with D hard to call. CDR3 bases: TGTGCCAGCAGTTCACCGGGTAGGGAGCAGCCCCAGCATTTT. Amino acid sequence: CASSSPGREQPQHF.